Shown below are 22 T cell receptor beta chains from a single sample sequenced in a study of blood T cell repertoires in COVID-19. Profiled with immunoSEQ multiplex PCR; TCRdb holds only in-frame clones, not every one. The sample consists of 350,000 to 450,000 clones, 80% to 90% of them appearing once. The sample consisted of peripheral blood. The receptors stem from a man aged 40-49 years with acute or convalescent COVID-19.

V usage is TRBV11-2 and J usage is TRBJ2-7, with TRBD1 identical over 7 bases. This CDR3 region has 17 residues. Germline V lookup: CDR1 SGHAT, CDR2 FQNNGV. V dropped 5 bases and J dropped 7; count of bases not matched to a gene: 20. CDR3 sequence (DNA): TGTGCCAGCAGCCGGAACCGCCACAGGCAGGGGGTCCGGGAGCAGTACTTC. Amino acids: CASSRNRHRQGVREQYF. The variable domain in full, completed from reference TRBV11-2 and TRBJ2-7, reads EAGVAQSPRYKIIEKRQSVAFWCNPISGHATLYWYQQILGQGPKLLIQFQNNGVVDDSQLPKDRFSAERLKGVDSTLKIQPAKLEDSAVYLCASSRNRHRQGVREQYFGPGTRLTVT.

The genes are TRBV4-1 and TRBJ1-1; D gene unclear. The CDR3 extends over 15 amino acids. In germline, CDR1 is MGHRA, CDR2 YSYEKL. V was shortened by 1 base and J by 4 bases, with 13 bases between the two germline ends. The CDR3 spells CASSQVEHGATEAFF. The DNA for the CDR3 is TGCGCCAGCAGCCAAGTTGAACATGGAGCCACTGAAGCTTTCTTT.

This clone has just a few counts. The chain is built from TRBV10-1 and TRBJ1-1; D is possibly TRBD1 (5 bases). CDR1 WNHNN and CDR2 SYGVQD come from the germline V gene (reference sequence). The CDR3 extends over 16 amino acids. The ends were cut back, 0 bases at V and 5 bases at J, with 16 bases in the middle. The CDR3 region is CASSESRPGGETEAFF. DNA for the CDR3: TGCGCCAGCAGTGAGTCAAGGCCGGGGGGTGAGACTGAAGCTTTCTTT.

This rearrangement joins TRBV3-1 (or the pseudogene TRBV3-2) to TRBJ2-5, with D maybe TRBD2 (6 bases). Germline V gene data show CDR1 as LGHDT and CDR2 as YNNKEL (reference sequence). V was trimmed by 4 bases and J by 1 base, leaving 13 bases between them. The CDR3 consists of 15 residues. The CDR3 DNA is TGTGCCAGCAGCCCCTCGTTGGGGGGCCAAGAGACCCAGTACTTC. This encodes CASSPSLGGQETQYF.

The CDR3 protein is CASSYTSGETQYF. The CDR3, as DNA: TGCGCCAGCAGCTACACTAGCGGCGAGACCCAGTACTTC. The chain uses TRBV4-1 and TRBJ2-5; TRBD2 aligns across 8 bases. The CDR3 length is 13 residues. CDR1 is MGHRA and CDR2 is YSYEKL in the germline V gene. The trim removed 5 bases at V and 5 bases at J, leaving 4 bases unmatched.

The chain uses TRBV3-1 (or the pseudogene TRBV3-2) and TRBJ2-1; 9 bases line up with TRBD2. The V segment lost 1 base and the J segment 8 bases; nucleotides outside the gene matches: 9. This CDR3 is built from 16 residues. Germline V gene lookup returns CDR1 LGHDT and CDR2 YNNKEL (reference sequence). The CDR3 DNA is TGTGCCAGCAGCCAAGTACCCGGACTAGCGATCGATGAGCAGTTCTTC. Residues: CASSQVPGLAIDEQFF.

The chain combines TRBV6-5 with TRBJ1-3; D is uncertain. The germline V gene encodes CDR1 MNHEY and CDR2 SVGAGI. The CDR3 runs 15 residues. Trimming removed 2 bases from V and 2 bases from J, with 10 bases in between. CDR3 sequence: CASSYTTVAGNTIYF. In DNA, the CDR3 is TGTGCCAGCAGTTACACAACAGTGGCTGGAAACACCATATATTTT.

This clone occurred a few times. The CDR3 here is CASSFARGDTEAFF. In nucleotides, the CDR3 is TGTGCCAGCAGTTTCGCCAGGGGGGACACTGAAGCTTTCTTT. The J gene is TRBJ1-1, the V gene TRBV27, with 7 bases aligning to TRBD1. Germline CDR1 is MNHEY and CDR2 is SMNVEV (reference sequence). The V segment lost 3 bases and the J segment 3 bases; nucleotides outside the gene matches: 4. The CDR3 is 14 residues long.

The chain couples TRBV28 to TRBJ1-4, with no clear D. Trimming shortened V by 6 bases and J by 7 bases, and 15 bases separated the two germline ends. The germline gives CDR1 MDHEN, CDR2 SYDVKM. This CDR3 spans 14 amino acids. CDR3 nucleotides: TGTGCCAGCAGCCTCCAGACCGCGGGTGAAAAACTGTTTTTT. Translating gives CASSLQTAGEKLFF.

CDR3 in DNA: TGTGCCAGCAGCTTGCGAGAGACCCAGTACTTC. Its translation: CASSLRETQYF. The chain carries TRBV5-6 and TRBJ2-5; D ambiguous. Trimming took off 1 base at V and 4 bases at J, with 2 bases between the two ends. The germline CDR1 and CDR2 sequences are SGHDT and YYEEEE. The CDR3 length is 11 residues.

V gene TRBV5-4 combines with J gene TRBJ2-3; 8 positions match TRBD2. The length of the CDR3 is 15 residues. Looked up from germline, CDR1 is SGHNT and CDR2 is YYREEE (reference sequence). J lost 2 bases, V lost 4 bases, and 6 bases had no gene match. In DNA, the CDR3 is TGTGCCAGCAGCCCCCGGGGGGGTATCACAGATACGCAGTATTTT. This codes for CASSPRGGITDTQYF.

The V call is TRBV2, the J call TRBJ2-5; tentative D call: TRBD1 (5 bases). Germline loops: CDR1 SNHLY, CDR2 FYNNEI. Trimming left V 7 bases short and J 4 bases short, with 19 bases between. This CDR3 has 15 residues. The CDR3 sequence: CASTSGAKLGETQYF. In nucleotides, the CDR3 is TGTGCCAGCACCAGTGGGGCCAAGCTGGGAGAGACCCAGTACTTC.

The V call is TRBV5-1, the J call TRBJ2-5; D is uncertain. CDR1 and CDR2 from the germline V gene are SGHRS and YFSETQ. This CDR3 region has 14 residues. Trimming took off 4 bases at V and 5 bases at J, with 15 bases between the two ends. This CDR3 reads CASSREAVGETQYF. CDR3 DNA sequence: TGCGCCAGCAGCCGTGAGGCGGTTGGGGAGACCCAGTACTTC.

The chain employs TRBV6-5 and TRBJ2-2, with TRBD2 identical over 8 bases. This CDR3 comprises 14 residues. The germline V gene encodes CDR1 MNHEY and CDR2 SVGAGI. V gave up 6 bases and J gave up 4 bases; unmatched junction bases: 4. Written as DNA, the CDR3 is TGTGCCAGCAGCCTTGGGACTAGCACCGGGGAGCTGTTTTTT. It specifies CASSLGTSTGELFF.

The chain couples TRBV19 to TRBJ2-3, with D perhaps TRBD1 (5 bases). The germline V gene has CDR1 LNHDA and CDR2 SQIVND (reference sequence). This CDR3 is 14 amino acids long. V was pared by 5 bases and J by 2 bases, with 11 bases between. CDR3 bases: TGTGCCAGTAGTTCCATGGGGCTCACAGATACGCAGTATTTT. Protein: CASSSMGLTDTQYF.

Written as DNA, the CDR3 is TGCGCCAGCAGCCAAGGGCCGGGTGGTCCGGAGCAGTTCTTC. Amino acid sequence: CASSQGPGGPEQFF. This rearrangement joins TRBV4-3 to TRBJ2-1; no firm D call. CDR1 is LGHNA, CDR2 YSLEER, per germline. Trimming took off 1 base at V and 10 bases at J, with 14 bases between the two ends. This CDR3 has 14 residues.

This sequence joins TRBV6-4 and TRBJ1-4, with 8 nucleotides matching TRBD1. Germline lookup yields CDR1 MRHNA and CDR2 SNTAGT. The CDR3 consists of 13 residues. Trimming cost V 7 bases and J 5 bases; bases outside gene matches: 3. CDR3 loop: CASTGQGNEKLFF. The CDR3 bases are TGTGCCAGCACCGGACAGGGAAATGAAAAACTGTTTTTT.

This chain links TRBV6-1 with TRBJ2-3, with D maybe TRBD1 (5 bases). Germline V gene data show CDR1 as MNHNS and CDR2 as SASEGT. V lost 6 bases and J 0 bases, leaving 13 bases between the germline ends. The CDR3 runs 15 residues. As DNA, the CDR3 is TGTGCCAGCAGCCTGACAGAAGGGAGCACAGATACGCAGTATTTT. It codes for CASSLTEGSTDTQYF.

The CDR3 DNA follows: TGTGCCAGCAGTTACTCGCACAGGGGGCTGGGCACTGAAGCTTTCTTT. Its protein product is CASSYSHRGLGTEAFF. The V call is TRBV6-2 or TRBV6-3, the J call TRBJ1-1, with 9 bases that match TRBD1. This CDR3 is built from 16 residues. Germline lookup yields CDR1 MNHEY and CDR2 SVGEGT. J was trimmed by 4 bases and V by 0 bases; bases with no gene match: 6.

Worth noting for this clone: The sample carries other DNA sequences with the same CDR3. The V and J genes are TRBV28 and TRBJ1-1; D might be TRBD1 (6 bases). CDR3 length equals 14 residues. Trimming removed 6 bases at V and 0 bases at J, with 11 bases between. Germline V gene data show CDR1 as MDHEN and CDR2 as SYDVKM. The CDR3, as DNA: TGTGCCAGCAGCTATCAGGGGCTGAACACTGAAGCTTTCTTT. It yields the protein CASSYQGLNTEAFF.

The chain couples TRBV7-2 to TRBJ1-6; the match to TRBD1 covers 8 bases. The CDR3 loop spans 19 amino acids. After removal of 3 bases from V and 6 bases from J, the junction contained 16 bases not matched to a gene. Germline V CDR1 and CDR2: SGHTA, FQGNSA. In DNA, the CDR3 is TGTGCCAGCAGCTTTGACTTCGCCTCAGGGGGCGCGGCTAATTCACCCCTCCACTTT. It translates to CASSFDFASGGAANSPLHF.

The rearrangement joins TRBV6-1 to TRBJ1-2; 8 bases align to TRBD1. CDR3 length: 16 amino acids. V lost 2 bases and J lost 4; bases outside the gene matches: 9. Germline-derived CDR1 and CDR2 are MNHNS and SASEGT. This CDR3 is CASSEILGTGLYGYTF. The CDR3 bases are TGTGCCAGCAGTGAAATCTTGGGGACAGGCCTCTATGGCTACACCTTC.